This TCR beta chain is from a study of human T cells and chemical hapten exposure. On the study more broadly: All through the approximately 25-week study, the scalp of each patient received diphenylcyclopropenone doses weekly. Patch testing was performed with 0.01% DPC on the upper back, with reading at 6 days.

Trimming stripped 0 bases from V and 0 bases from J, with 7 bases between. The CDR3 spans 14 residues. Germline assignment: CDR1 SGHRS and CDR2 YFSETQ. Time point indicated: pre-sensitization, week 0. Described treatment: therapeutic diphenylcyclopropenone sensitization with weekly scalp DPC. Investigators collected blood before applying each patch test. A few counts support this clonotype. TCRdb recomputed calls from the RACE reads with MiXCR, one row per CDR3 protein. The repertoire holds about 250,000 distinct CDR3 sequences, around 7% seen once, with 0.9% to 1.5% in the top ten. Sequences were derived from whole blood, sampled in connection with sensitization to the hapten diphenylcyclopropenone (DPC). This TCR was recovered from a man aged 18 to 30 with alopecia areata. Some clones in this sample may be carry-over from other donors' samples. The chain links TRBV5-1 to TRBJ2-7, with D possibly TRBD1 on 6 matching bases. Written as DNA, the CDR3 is TGCGCCAGCAGCTTGGGGGGGCGCTCCTACGAGCAGTACGTC. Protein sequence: CASSLGGRSYEQYV.